The subject of this entry is one T cell receptor (beta chain). Which antigen it targets is not known. No much larger clone exists at a distance of one base, and base qualities are not known. The ophthalmopathy patients had moderately to severely active disease, with a Clinical Activity Score of 3 or higher, a NOSPECS grade of 4 or higher, and a disease duration of less than 3 months. Patients with other autoimmune diseases, uncontrolled infections, pregnancy or lactation were excluded from the study. Clinical symptoms, serum thyroxine, TRAb, thyroid ultrasound and orbital computed tomography formed the basis of the diagnosis. PBMCs were isolated from about 9.1 ml of fresh peripheral blood by Ficoll-Paque density gradient centrifugation. Total RNA was extracted with Trizol reagent and quality-checked on an Agilent 2100 Bioanalyzer. For repertoire sequencing, TCR beta CDR3 regions were amplified from RNA transcripts. The first round was an RT-PCR using HTBI primers with the Qiagen OneStep RT-PCR kit, and this first round was followed by a second-round multiplex PCR, then size selection and purification. Libraries were sequenced on an Illumina HiSeq2000 using paired-end 100 bp reads. In the original analysis: SOAPnuke was used for read processing, and reads with adapters, uncalled bases, a mean Phred below 15, or no exact constant-primer or identifier match were discarded. COPE v1.2.5 was used to merge the high-quality paired reads. Unique nucleotide sequences were defined as clonotypes and aligned to IMGT TRB V, D and J references using MiTCR v1.1. Only V-J combinations with frequency above 0.0001 were analysed, covering 99% to 99.2% of repertoires. For each V-J combination, a TCR clonal expansion and chaos score was defined as the ratio of F50 clonal expansion to chaos observed in the TCRdist matrix. Features were reduced by Welch's t-statistics and random forest to 10 to 15 V-J combinations, which fed a naive Bayes classifier. The similarity between thyroid and blood repertoires was quantified using the Morisita-Horn index. Using fastp trimming at Q25 and MiXCR clonotype assembly, TCRdb reanalyzed the public sequencing data and kept in-frame beta chains. Rows with one shared CDR3 protein collapse into an entry with the most common genes and DNA. The authors' filters were not applied to this entry. This sample holds approximately 210,000 distinct CDR3 sequences; roughly 21% were observed only once. In total, the top ten clones hold 35% to 55% of the sample.

From the cysteine up to the phenylalanine, the CDR3 has a length of 15 residues. Only CDR3 DNA remains: 45 bases, in frame from the first base. The junction carries 9 bases between V and J, which are trimmed by 0 bases and 1 base respectively. CDR1 and CDR2 are read off the germline V gene as MGHRA and YSYEKL. The data were taken from a study of Graves' ophthalmopathy and Graves' hyperthyroidism (dated by TCRdb to between 2018 and 2020). About the study as a whole: Peripheral blood was collected at initial diagnosis, prior to any treatment. After sampling, hyperthyroidism patients received methimazole starting at 30 mg daily, and ophthalmopathy patients received high-dose intravenous methylprednisolone. The study used signatures of the TCR beta repertoire to tell Graves' ophthalmopathy apart from Graves' hyperthyroidism and to predict which patients would progress to ophthalmopathy. The 100 discovery patients were divided at random into training and test sets in a 7:3 ratio. T-cell repertoires of thyroid tissue and blood were compared in over 5 hyperthyroidism patients. An independent validation cohort was composed of roughly 18 hyperthyroidism patients and 15 to 17 patients who later progressed from hyperthyroidism to ophthalmopathy. In total, over 130 blood samples were TCR-sequenced: 43 ophthalmopathy, under 80 hyperthyroidism and around 17 hyperthyroidism-to-ophthalmopathy patients. To explore V-J signatures that separate ophthalmopathy from hyperthyroidism, a discovery set of more than 95 patients was enrolled, consisting of about 45 with ophthalmopathy and around 60 with stable hyperthyroidism. The study at large found these results: The 13-signature model separated ophthalmopathy from stable hyperthyroidism with approximately 88% sensitivity and around 81% specificity in cross-validation, and 80%/75% in the test set. Most expanded thyroid clonotypes with frequency above 0.001 were also detected in blood, suggesting blood repertoires may reflect the thyroid immune response. In validation, the model predicted ophthalmopathy progression with over 60% sensitivity and around 72% specificity; some 13 predicted patients were CT-confirmed with GO in a median of around 6 months. Sample size was not statistically predetermined, and group allocation was not concealed from the investigators.

The chain joins TRBV4-1 to TRBJ2-5; the best D guess is TRBD2, with 6 bases matching. The source material was peripheral blood. The source is a woman aged 45-60 years with Graves' ophthalmopathy. Donor details come from another sample of the same person, matched by shared clones. The sequenced DNA: TGCGCCAGCAGCCAAGATAGGACTACCCAAGAGACCCAGTACTTC. It is translated as CASSQDRTTQETQYF.